What follows is one TCR beta chain and its context. Its cognate antigen is unknown. The length of the CDR3 is 13 residues. The germline gives CDR1 MNHNS, CDR2 SASEGT. Trimming cost V 6 bases and J 3 bases, with 9 bases left between them. These data come from a study of cytomegalovirus exposure and HLA in healthy donors. Findings and caveats of the study: An analysis was carried out later, and it reportedly showed fewer N-insertions in an Asian-associated ancestry cluster than the approximately 610-donor mean.

Both 60 Vbeta primers and 13 Jbeta primers went into the PCR. Study processing details: Later reanalysis found about 80 million unique TCR beta chains, around 9.9 million of them shared. The assay was immunoSEQ multiplex PCR, and TCRdb's table has in-frame clones only and misses some. D and trimming were read from the DNA, whereas the V and J calls and clone size are those reported in that table. The sample carries about 160,000 clones, 75% to 85% recorded once. The sample consisted of PBMCs. The sequence came from a woman between 50 and 59 years old in good health and CMV-seronegative. The genes are TRBV6-1 and TRBJ1-5, with D uncertain. This chain's CDR3 is CASSATYNQPQHF. CDR3 DNA sequence: TGTGCCAGCAGCGCGACATACAATCAGCCCCAGCATTTT.